The text below deals with one T cell receptor (beta chain). Antigen specificity is unknown. Germline V gene lookup returns CDR1 SEHNR and CDR2 FQNEAQ (reference sequence). This CDR3 has 15 amino acids. V lost 5 bases, J lost 1 base, and 7 bases stayed unmatched. These data belong to a study of lymphopenia after photon versus proton radiotherapy. Study-wide points: After the lymphocyte nadir, photon-treated repertoires showed oligoclonal expansion, especially of CD8+ Temra cells. A bigger post-nadir fall in TCR diversity correlated inversely with survival time in deceased patients.

Here immunoSEQ multiplex PCR was the method, and the copy in TCRdb shows in-frame clones only, minus some. The sample carries approximately 170,000 clones, roughly nine tenths recorded once. V gene TRBV7-9 combines with J gene TRBJ2-7, with 8 bases lining up with TRBD2. The clonotype was recovered from a man between 50 and 59 years old with gastric cancer. The sequencing here drew on peripheral blood, taken from a patient treated with photon-based radiotherapy. The CDR3 DNA reads TGTGCCAGCAGCCCCGGGGGGGCTAAATCCTACGAGCAGTACTTC. This translates into CASSPGGAKSYEQYF.